These 8 T cell receptor beta chains were all obtained from the same sample, sequenced in a study of cytomegalovirus exposure and HLA in healthy donors. TCRdb's table, derived via immunoSEQ multiplex PCR, lists solely in-frame clones and lacks some. Here the sample spans roughly 150,000 clones, nearly 90% being singletons. Source material: PBMCs. All receptors come from a woman in her late teens or twenties in good health and CMV-seropositive.

The rearrangement uses TRBV9 and TRBJ2-1; TRBD1 matches at 7 bases. The junction had 3 bases not matched to a gene; V was cut back by 0 bases and J by 6 bases. Per the germline V gene, CDR1 is SGDLS and CDR2 is YYNGEE. The CDR3 has 14 amino acids. DNA for the CDR3: TGTGCCAGCAGCGTAGGGCCAGGGGGCAATGAGCAGTTCTTC. As protein: CASSVGPGGNEQFF.

The chain links TRBV28 to TRBJ1-3; the D is unclear. The CDR3 has 17 residues. Germline loops: CDR1 MDHEN, CDR2 SYDVKM. V lost 1 base to trimming and J lost 0 bases, with 13 bases between them. The CDR3 loop reads CASSLLAVIFSGNTIYF. The CDR3 DNA follows: TGTGCCAGCAGTTTATTGGCGGTGATCTTCTCTGGAAACACCATATATTTT. Full variable domain (rest looked up from reference TRBV28 and TRBJ1-3): DVKVTQSSRYLVKRTGEKVFLECVQDMDHENMFWYRQDPGLGLRLIYFSYDVKMKEKGDIPEGYSVSREKKERFSLILESASTNQTSMYLCASSLLAVIFSGNTIYFGEGSWLTVV.

The V and J genes are TRBV6-5 and TRBJ1-2, with D perhaps matching TRBD1 (5 bases). The germline gives CDR1 MNHEY, CDR2 SVGAGI. The CDR3 extends over 11 amino acids. The V and J ends lost 5 bases and 4 bases respectively, with 5 bases between them. CDR3 DNA: TGTGCCAGCAGTGACAGCTATGGCTACACCTTC. Its protein product is CASSDSYGYTF.

The chain carries TRBV27 and TRBJ2-1, with 11 bases lining up with TRBD2. The germline CDR1 and CDR2 sequences are MNHEY and SMNVEV (reference sequence). Trimming removed 4 bases from V and 3 bases from J; junction bases left unmatched: 23. CDR3 length: 22 amino acids. The chain's CDR3 is CASSSSDAGTSGLSGVYNEQFF. The DNA of the CDR3 is TGTGCCAGCAGTTCATCCGACGCCGGGACTAGCGGCTTGAGCGGCGTCTACAATGAGCAGTTCTTC.

The chain couples TRBV11-2 to TRBJ2-1; 7 bases fit TRBD2. Unmatched junction bases numbered 12, after V lost 7 bases and J lost 3 bases. Per the germline V gene, CDR1 is SGHAT and CDR2 is FQNNGV. The CDR3 is 16 amino acids. CDR3 protein: CASTTNSGPFYNEQFF. As DNA, the CDR3 is TGTGCCAGCACCACTAATAGCGGGCCTTTCTACAATGAGCAGTTCTTC.

Concerning this clone: An end of the junction does not agree with germline; a read error may underlie this. J is TRBJ2-7 and V is TRBV6-5; the match to TRBD1 covers 7 bases. CDR1 and CDR2 (germline): MNHEY, SVGAGI. The CDR3 consists of 11 residues. CDR3 bases: TGTGCCAGCAGTACCGAACAGGGGCACTTCTTC. It is translated as CASSTEQGHFF.

The chain employs TRBV27 and TRBJ2-7; D might be TRBD1 (5 bases). V lost 4 bases and J 2 bases, leaving 24 bases between the germline ends. The CDR3 length is 18 residues. Germline CDR1 is MNHEY and CDR2 is SMNVEV (reference sequence). The CDR3, as DNA: TGTGCCAGCAGTTCGATTACAGGTGCCGGCTCGTCCCCCTACGAGCAGTACTTC. Protein product: CASSSITGAGSSPYEQYF.

CDR3 in DNA: TGTGCCAGCAGCCAAGATCTAGGAGTCTCCTACGAGCAGTACTTC. Protein sequence: CASSQDLGVSYEQYF. The J gene is TRBJ2-7, the V gene TRBV4-2, with D hard to call. CDR3 size: 15 residues. The germline V and J ends were trimmed by 0 bases and 0 bases, with 9 bases remaining between them. Germline CDR1 LGHNA, CDR2 YNFKEQ.